The next 19 T cell receptor beta chains were all read from a single sample in a study of Ad26.COV2.S vaccination and SARS-CoV-2 variants (dated by TCRdb to about 2021). The time point label of this sample denotes: individuals recovered from natural SARS-CoV-2 infection. Library prep was done by the immunoSEQ multiplex PCR assay. The immuneACCESS repertoire file appears here via TCRdb, limited to in-frame rearrangements. These files lack a portion of the clones; in checked studies, under half of the deficit traces to unresolved V genes, and the cause of the others is not known. This sample has nearly 95,000 clones in its table, and less than 85% of those were observed once. About 15% of the sample is in the top ten clones. The sequences come from peripheral blood, collected after recovery from COVID-19. All receptors derive from a human donor who had recovered from COVID-19.

The chain is built from TRBV6-2 or TRBV6-3 and TRBJ2-7; D tentatively fits TRBD1 or TRBD2 (5 bases each). Trimming pared 0 bases from V and 5 bases from J, leaving 17 bases between. Germline CDR1 and CDR2: MNHEY and SVGEGT. The CDR3 covers 16 residues. The CDR3 reads CASSYSFGGITNEQYF. In nucleotides, the CDR3 is TGTGCCAGCAGTTACTCGTTTGGGGGTATCACAAACGAGCAGTACTTC.

The V and J genes are TRBV21-1 and TRBJ2-7; the table's D gene call, TRBD1, was not cross checked with the DNA. TRBV21-1 is given as a pseudogene. CDR3 length: 18 amino acids. DNA for the CDR3: TGTGCCAGCAGCACCCCAGGGGGCAACCCAATACAAACCTACGAGCAGTACTTC. Protein sequence: CASSTPGGNPIQTYEQYF.

This chain links TRBV15 with TRBJ2-1, with TRBD2 matching 9 bases. The CDR3 contains 16 residues. Germline lookup yields CDR1 LNHNV and CDR2 YYDKDF (reference sequence). Unmatched junction bases numbered 9, after V lost 1 base and J lost 8 bases. CDR3 sequence (DNA): TGTGCCACCAGCAGAGGAGGCGGGAGGGCCGAAGATGAGCAGTTCTTC. Amino acid sequence: CATSRGGGRAEDEQFF. The complete variable domain, with remaining parts taken from reference TRBV15 and TRBJ2-1, reads DAMVIQNPRYQVTQFGKPVTLSCSQTLNHNVMYWYQQKSSQAPKLLFHYYDKDFNNEADTPDNFQSRRPNTSFCFLDIRSPGLGDTAMYLCATSRGGGRAEDEQFFGPGTRLTVL.

V usage is TRBV10-3 and J usage is TRBJ2-3; 8 bases fit TRBD2. There are 14 residues in the CDR3. V was pared by 6 bases and J by 4 bases, with 6 bases of the junction left unmatched. Germline CDR1 and CDR2: ENHRY and SYGVKD. The CDR3 DNA follows: TGTGCCATCAGCGGGACTAGAGTGGCAGATACGCAGTATTTT. It specifies CAISGTRVADTQYF.

The rearrangement uses TRBV7-8 and TRBJ1-2; 10 bases are shared with TRBD1. Trimming took 7 bases from V and 5 from J; bases not matched to a gene: 7. The germline CDR1 and CDR2 sequences are SGHVS and FQNEAQ. The CDR3 has 14 amino acids. The CDR3 DNA sequence: TGTGCCAGCACCTTCGGGACAGGGGTGTATGGCTACACCTTC. Amino acid sequence: CASTFGTGVYGYTF.

The chain recombines TRBV5-6 with TRBJ2-6; maybe TRBD2 (5 bases). CDR1 and CDR2 (germline): SGHDT, YYEEEE. This CDR3 region has 18 residues. Trimming took off 3 bases at V and 1 base at J, with 17 bases between the two ends. The CDR3 coding sequence is TGTGCCAGCAGCTACCGTACGCATTCGGGGTCTGGGGCCAACGTCCTGACTTTC. Its translation is CASSYRTHSGSGANVLTF.

The V gene is TRBV25-1, the J gene TRBJ2-1; 11 bases align to TRBD1. J was trimmed by 6 bases and V by 3 bases; bases with no gene match: 10. The CDR3 spans 17 residues. Per the germline V gene, CDR1 is MGHDK and CDR2 is SYGVNS. The CDR3 spells CASSDTPGQGGINEQFF. The DNA of the CDR3 is TGTGCCAGCAGTGACACCCCGGGACAGGGGGGAATCAATGAGCAGTTCTTC. The full variable domain, in which reference TRBV25-1 and TRBJ2-1 provide the parts outside the CDR3, is EADIYQTPRYLVIGTGKKITLECSQTMGHDKMYWYQQDPGMELHLIHYSYGVNSTEKGDLSSESTVSRIRTEHFPLTLESARPSHTSQYLCASSDTPGQGGINEQFFGPGTRLTVL.

The V call is TRBV7-9, the J call TRBJ2-2, with a weak D call TRBD1 (6 bases). CDR1 and CDR2 (germline): SEHNR, FQNEAQ (reference sequence). Trimming took 0 bases from V and 4 from J, leaving 15 bases between them. CDR3 length: 17 amino acids. The DNA for the CDR3 is TGTGCCAGCAGCTTAGCCCGGGGACAAAATAGCACCGGGGAGCTGTTTTTT. Translating gives CASSLARGQNSTGELFF.

V is TRBV28 and J is TRBJ1-2; possibly TRBD1 for D (6 bases). Germline V gene lookup returns CDR1 MDHEN and CDR2 SYDVKM. The CDR3 spans 12 residues. Deletions cut 5 bases from V and 5 bases from J, with 9 bases between. The CDR3 loop is CASSPGQYGYTF. The CDR3 DNA reads TGTGCCAGCAGTCCCGGACAGTATGGCTACACCTTC.

Many counts were recorded for this clone. This chain links TRBV5-4 with TRBJ1-2, with 7 bases identical to TRBD1. V lost 0 bases and J lost 8; bases outside the gene matches: 19. Germline CDR1 and CDR2: SGHNT and YYREEE (reference sequence). This CDR3 spans 18 amino acids. CDR3 nucleotides: TGTGCCAGCAGCTTGGAGTTAGAGGTCTCACAGAGCAGGGGGGGCTACACCTTC. Its translation: CASSLELEVSQSRGGYTF.

This clone was counted only a few times. This chain uses TRBV28 with TRBJ1-2; the D gene is possibly TRBD1 (6 bases). Trimming left V 2 bases short and J 4 bases short, with 11 bases between. The length of the CDR3 is 14 residues. Germline CDR1 is MDHEN and CDR2 is SYDVKM. The CDR3 nucleotides read TGTGCCAGCAGTTTACTAGTCAGGGGCTATGGCTACACCTTC. As protein: CASSLLVRGYGYTF.

V usage is TRBV9 and J usage is TRBJ2-3, with 14 bases that match TRBD2. Germline lookup yields CDR1 SGDLS and CDR2 YYNGEE. Unmatched junction bases numbered 13, after V lost 4 bases and J lost 0 bases. The length of the CDR3 is 20 residues. CDR3 in DNA: TGTGCCAGCAGCCCGAGACTAGCGGGAGGGTCATCGATTAGCACAGATACGCAGTATTTT. This codes for CASSPRLAGGSSISTDTQYF. Looking up the rest from reference TRBV9 and TRBJ2-3 gives the full variable domain: DSGVTQTPKHLITATGQRVTLRCSPRSGDLSVYWYQQSLDQGLQFLIQYYNGEERAKGNILERFSAQQFPDLHSELNLSSLELGDSALYFCASSPRLAGGSSISTDTQYFGPGTRLTVL.

The chain has TRBV5-1 and TRBJ2-1; TRBD2 matches 13 bases. Germline V gene lookup returns CDR1 SGHRS and CDR2 YFSETQ. The CDR3 covers 16 residues. Trimming took 4 bases from V and 9 from J; bases not matched to a gene: 10. The DNA for the CDR3 is TGCGCCAGCAGCCGTACGCCCGGGACTAGCGGGGTTGAGCAGTTCTTC. Its translation is CASSRTPGTSGVEQFF.

The chain combines TRBV9 with TRBJ1-2, with D uncertain. CDR3 length equals 12 residues. In germline, CDR1 is SGDLS, CDR2 YYNGEE. V lost 5 bases and J 4 bases, leaving 9 bases between the germline ends. DNA for the CDR3: TGTGCCAGCAGTAGGCGAAGCTATGGCTACACCTTC. This translates into CASSRRSYGYTF.

The V call is TRBV6-5, the J call TRBJ1-1, with no clear D. There are 14 residues in the CDR3. Per germline, CDR1 MNHEY and CDR2 SVGAGI. The V gene lost 7 bases and the J gene lost 5 bases, with 17 bases spanning the gap. The CDR3 DNA is TGTGCCAGCACGGAAGGTCCGTTAAGGACTGAAGCTTTCTTT. It yields the protein CASTEGPLRTEAFF.

This chain's CDR3 is CASSGAGSRSYEQYF. The CDR3, as DNA: TGTGCCAGCAGTGGTGCGGGATCGAGGTCCTACGAGCAGTACTTC. The rearrangement links TRBV25-1 to TRBJ2-7, with a tentative D call TRBD2 (6 bases). CDR1 is MGHDK, CDR2 SYGVNS, per germline. The CDR3 has 15 residues. Between the trimmed V and J ends, which lost 4 bases and 1 base, there was a span of 14 bases.

J is TRBJ1-3 and V is TRBV10-3, with D unclear. Trimming removed 11 bases at V and 4 bases at J, with 15 bases between. The V gene's germline CDR1 is ENHRY and CDR2 SYGVKD. The CDR3 length is 13 residues. The CDR3 loop reads CAATPGYGNTIYF. The CDR3 DNA reads as TGTGCCGCCACGCCGGGGTACGGAAACACCATATATTTT.

The chain uses TRBV28 and TRBJ1-5; D might be TRBD1 (6 bases). This CDR3 is 17 amino acids long. Germline V lookup: CDR1 MDHEN, CDR2 SYDVKM. The germline V and J ends were trimmed by 6 bases and 4 bases, with 22 bases remaining between them. CDR3 loop: CASRYRSSGRGNQPQHF. For the CDR3, the DNA is TGTGCCAGCAGATACCGATCCTCTGGGAGGGGGAATCAGCCCCAGCATTTT.

There are a few counts of this clone. V and J are TRBV27 and TRBJ2-1; TRBD2 aligns across 7 bases. The CDR3 covers 17 residues. The V segment lost 3 bases and the J segment 0 bases; nucleotides outside the gene matches: 8. Germline loops: CDR1 MNHEY, CDR2 SMNVEV (reference sequence). The CDR3 bases are TGTGCCAGCAGTTTGGTCTGGCGGGAGCTCTCCTACAATGAGCAGTTCTTC. Translation: CASSLVWRELSYNEQFF.